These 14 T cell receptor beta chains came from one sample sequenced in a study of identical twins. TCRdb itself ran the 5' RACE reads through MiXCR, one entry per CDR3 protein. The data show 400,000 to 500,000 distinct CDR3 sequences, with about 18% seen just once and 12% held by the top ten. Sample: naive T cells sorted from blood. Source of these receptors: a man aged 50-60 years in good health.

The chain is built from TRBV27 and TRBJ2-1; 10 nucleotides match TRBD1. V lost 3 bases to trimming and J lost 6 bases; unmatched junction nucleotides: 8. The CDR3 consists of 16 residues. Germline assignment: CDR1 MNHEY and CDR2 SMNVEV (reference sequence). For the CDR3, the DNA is TGTGCCAGCAGTTTCAGGGACAGGGGTAACTCCAATGAGCAGTTCTTC. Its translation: CASSFRDRGNSNEQFF.

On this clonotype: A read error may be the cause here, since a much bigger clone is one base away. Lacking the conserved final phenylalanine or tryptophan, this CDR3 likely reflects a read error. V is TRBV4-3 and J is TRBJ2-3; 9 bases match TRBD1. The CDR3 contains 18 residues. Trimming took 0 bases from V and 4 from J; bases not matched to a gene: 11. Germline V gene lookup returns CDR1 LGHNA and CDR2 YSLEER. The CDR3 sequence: CASSQEAVDRGKADTQYS. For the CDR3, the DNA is TGCGCCAGCAGCCAAGAAGCCGTCGACAGGGGGAAGGCAGATACGCAGTATTCT.

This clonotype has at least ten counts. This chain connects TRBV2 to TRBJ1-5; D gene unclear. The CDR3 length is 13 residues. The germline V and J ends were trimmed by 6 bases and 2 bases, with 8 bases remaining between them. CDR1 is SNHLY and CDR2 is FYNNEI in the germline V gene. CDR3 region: CASRREGNQPQHF. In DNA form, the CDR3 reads TGTGCCAGCAGAAGGGAGGGCAATCAGCCCCAGCATTTT.

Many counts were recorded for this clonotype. CDR3: CASSYSGDGDYGYTF. In DNA, the CDR3 is TGTGCCAGCAGTTACTCAGGCGACGGGGACTATGGCTACACCTTC. The chain uses TRBV6-5 and TRBJ1-2; D gene ambiguous. The CDR3 totals 15 residues. The germline CDR1 and CDR2 sequences are MNHEY and SVGAGI. V dropped 0 bases and J dropped 3 bases, with 11 bases sitting between them.

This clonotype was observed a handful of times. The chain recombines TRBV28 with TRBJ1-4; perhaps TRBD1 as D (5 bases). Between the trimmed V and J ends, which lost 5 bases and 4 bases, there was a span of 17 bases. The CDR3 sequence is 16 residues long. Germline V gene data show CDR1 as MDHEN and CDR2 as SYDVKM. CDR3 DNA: TGTGCCAGCAGTCCGGGACGGACGGGTCTTAATGAAAAACTGTTTTTT. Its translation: CASSPGRTGLNEKLFF.

This chain's CDR3 is CASSLGGTSRSYNEQFF. CDR3 bases: TGTGCCAGCAGCTTAGGGGGGACTAGCAGAAGCTACAATGAGCAGTTCTTC. The J gene is TRBJ2-1, the V gene TRBV7-9; 9 bases are a match to TRBD2. Germline CDR1 reads SEHNR; CDR2 reads FQNEAQ (reference sequence). The length of the CDR3 is 17 residues. V dropped 1 base and J dropped 3; count of bases not matched to a gene: 7. Combining the CDR3 with reference TRBV7-9 and TRBJ2-1 gives the whole variable domain DTGVSQNPRHKITKRGQNVTFRCDPISEHNRLYWYRQTLGQGPEFLTYFQNEAQLEKSRLLSDRFSAERPKGSFSTLEIQRTEQGDSAMYLCASSLGGTSRSYNEQFFGPGTRLTVL.

The CDR3 loop is CSVGPGGRNTEAFF. CDR3 DNA sequence: TGCAGCGTGGGCCCAGGGGGGAGGAACACTGAAGCTTTCTTT. The rearrangement joins TRBV29-1 to TRBJ1-1, with 7 bases fitting TRBD1. The CDR3 runs 14 residues. Germline trimming cut 6 bases from V and 1 base from J; bases unmatched to any gene: 8. The V gene's germline CDR1 is SQVTM and CDR2 ANQGSEA.

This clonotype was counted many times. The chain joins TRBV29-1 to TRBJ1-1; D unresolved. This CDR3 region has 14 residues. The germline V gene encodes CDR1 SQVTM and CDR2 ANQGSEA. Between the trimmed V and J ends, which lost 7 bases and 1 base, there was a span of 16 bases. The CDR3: CSADFRRENTEAFF. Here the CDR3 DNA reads TGCAGCGCCGACTTTCGACGGGAGAACACTGAAGCTTTCTTT.

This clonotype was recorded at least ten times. CDR3 DNA: TGCGCCAGCAGCTTCCAGGGGTCGGCTCGGGCGCAGTATTTT. Its translation is CASSFQGSARAQYF. The chain carries TRBV5-1 and TRBJ2-3, with D possibly being TRBD1 (6 bases). The CDR3 is 14 residues long. Between the trimmed V and J ends, which lost 2 bases and 10 bases, there was a span of 17 bases. Germline CDR1 reads SGHRS; CDR2 reads YFSETQ.

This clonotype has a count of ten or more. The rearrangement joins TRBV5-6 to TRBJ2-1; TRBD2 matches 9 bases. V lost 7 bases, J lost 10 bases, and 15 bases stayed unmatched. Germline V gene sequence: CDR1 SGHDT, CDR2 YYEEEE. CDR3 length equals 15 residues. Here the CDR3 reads CASSHVGGRAWEQFF. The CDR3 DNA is TGTGCCAGCTCTCATGTAGGCGGGAGGGCCTGGGAGCAGTTCTTC. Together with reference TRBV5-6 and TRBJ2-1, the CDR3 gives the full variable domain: DAGVTQSPTHLIKTRGQQVTLRCSPKSGHDTVSWYQQALGQGPQFIFQYYEEEERQRGNFPDRFSGHQFPNYSSELNVNALLLGDSALYLCASSHVGGRAWEQFFGPGTRLTVL.

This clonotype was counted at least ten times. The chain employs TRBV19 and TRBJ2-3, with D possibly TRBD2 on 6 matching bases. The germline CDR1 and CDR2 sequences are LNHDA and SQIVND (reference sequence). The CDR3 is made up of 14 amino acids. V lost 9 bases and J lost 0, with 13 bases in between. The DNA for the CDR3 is TGTGCCAGCAAGGAGGGTACAAGCACAGATACGCAGTATTTT. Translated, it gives CASKEGTSTDTQYF.

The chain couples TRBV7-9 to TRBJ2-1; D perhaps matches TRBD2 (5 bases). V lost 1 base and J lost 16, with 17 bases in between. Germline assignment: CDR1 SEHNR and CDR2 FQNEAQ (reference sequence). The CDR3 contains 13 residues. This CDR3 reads CASSLVRAERGFF. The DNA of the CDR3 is TGTGCCAGCAGCTTAGTGCGGGCGGAGCGAGGCTTCTTC. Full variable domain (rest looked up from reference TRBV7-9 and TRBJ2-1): DTGVSQNPRHKITKRGQNVTFRCDPISEHNRLYWYRQTLGQGPEFLTYFQNEAQLEKSRLLSDRFSAERPKGSFSTLEIQRTEQGDSAMYLCASSLVRAERGFFGPGTRLTVL.

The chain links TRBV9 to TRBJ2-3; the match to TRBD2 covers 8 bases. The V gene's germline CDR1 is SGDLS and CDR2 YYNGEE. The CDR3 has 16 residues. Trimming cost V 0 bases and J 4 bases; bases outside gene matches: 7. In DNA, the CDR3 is TGTGCCAGCAGCGTAGCAGCGGGAGCTTTCCCAGATACGCAGTATTTT. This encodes CASSVAAGAFPDTQYF.

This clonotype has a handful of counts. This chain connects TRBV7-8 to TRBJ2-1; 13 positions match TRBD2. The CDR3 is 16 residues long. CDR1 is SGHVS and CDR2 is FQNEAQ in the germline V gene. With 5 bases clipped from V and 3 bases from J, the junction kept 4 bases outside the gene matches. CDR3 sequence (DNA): TGTGCCAGCAGCCTACTAGCGGGGGGGTTCTACAATGAGCAGTTCTTC. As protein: CASSLLAGGFYNEQFF. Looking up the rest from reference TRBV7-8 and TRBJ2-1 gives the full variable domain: GAGVSQSPRYKVAKRGQDVALRCDPISGHVSLFWYQQALGQGPEFLTYFQNEAQLDKSGLPSDRFFAERPEGSVSTLKIQRTQQEDSAVYLCASSLLAGGFYNEQFFGPGTRLTVL.